Presented here are 21 T cell receptor beta chains from one specimen sequenced in a study of blood T cells in healthy people across ages. Through a sample-barcoded 5' primer and a J-beta primer mix, a second PCR was run for 7 to 11 cycles. Via MiXCR, TCRdb re-called the 5' RACE reads, giving one row per CDR3 protein. The sample contains roughly 860,000 distinct CDR3 sequences, less than 80% of which appear only once. Input material: blood. Every receptor here comes from a man aged 25 to 40 in good health.

This chain connects TRBV6-2 or TRBV6-3 to TRBJ1-1; the D is unclear. This CDR3 comprises 12 residues. Germline CDR1 MNHEY, CDR2 SVGEGT. V dropped 2 bases and J dropped 8 bases, with 9 bases sitting between them. CDR3 DNA: TGTGCCAGCAGTTACGGGATTTCGGAAGCTTTCTTT. It yields the protein CASSYGISEAFF.

J is TRBJ1-2 and V is TRBV3-1; D possibly corresponds to TRBD1 (6 bases). The CDR3 covers 17 residues. Germline CDR1 reads LGHDT; CDR2 reads YNNKEL (reference sequence). V gave up 1 base and J gave up 3 bases, with 18 bases separating them. The CDR3 DNA reads TGTGCCAGCAGCCAAGGACTGAACAGGGTCAGAGACTATGGCTACACCTTC. Encoded protein: CASSQGLNRVRDYGYTF.

Concerning this clonotype itself: At one of its ends the junction is not consistent with the germline gene, which may arise from a read error. The V call is TRBV13, the J call TRBJ2-5, with no clear D. Looked up from germline, CDR1 is PRHDT and CDR2 is FYEKMQ (reference sequence). CDR3 size: 12 residues. The CDR3, as DNA: TGTACCAGCAGCTTAGGGCAGGAGACCCAGTACTTC. It encodes CTSSLGQETQYF.

J is TRBJ2-7 and V is TRBV5-4, with D unclear. The V gene's germline CDR1 is SGHNT and CDR2 YYREEE (reference sequence). CDR3 length equals 14 residues. V was cut by 0 bases and J by 3 bases, with 10 bases left in between. CDR3 sequence reads: CASSLGIGRYEQYF. The CDR3 region has the DNA TGTGCCAGCAGCTTGGGGATAGGCCGCTACGAGCAGTACTTC. Using reference TRBV5-4 and TRBJ2-7 for the parts outside the CDR3, the full variable domain is ETGVTQSPTHLIKTRGQQVTLRCSSQSGHNTVSWYQQALGQGPQFIFQYYREEENGRGNFPPRFSGLQFPNYSSELNVNALELDDSALYLCASSLGIGRYEQYFGPGTRLTVT.

A remark on this clonotype: At one end, the junction sequence differs from germline, possibly due to a read error. The chain employs TRBV12-3 or TRBV12-4 and TRBJ2-3, with TRBD2 matching over 10 bases. The CDR3 is 13 residues long. In DNA, the CDR3 is TGTGCCAGCGTACTAGCGGGGCAGGATATGCAGTATTTT. Protein product: CASVLAGQDMQYF.

The chain joins TRBV4-3 to TRBJ2-1, with D perhaps TRBD1 or TRBD2 (5 bases each). Germline V gene lookup returns CDR1 LGHNA and CDR2 YSLEER. The CDR3 has 16 residues. V was cut by 4 bases and J by 2 bases, with 15 bases left in between. The CDR3 spells CASSPNGDQAYNEQFF. For the CDR3, the DNA is TGCGCCAGCAGCCCGAATGGGGACCAGGCCTACAATGAGCAGTTCTTC.

This sequence joins TRBV5-1 and TRBJ2-5, with 9 bases fitting TRBD2. Germline CDR1 reads SGHRS; CDR2 reads YFSETQ. The CDR3 loop spans 18 amino acids. The junction had 21 bases not matched to a gene; V was cut back by 7 bases and J by 5 bases. The CDR3 spells CASATQPLAGKREETQYF. In nucleotides, the CDR3 is TGCGCCAGCGCAACCCAACCTCTAGCGGGGAAACGGGAGGAGACCCAGTACTTC.

This clonotype occurred a few times. V and J are TRBV7-2 and TRBJ2-1; possible D gene TRBD2, 5 bases. V lost 5 bases and J lost 4, with 9 bases in between. The CDR3 runs to 13 residues. Germline CDR1 and CDR2: SGHTA and FQGNSA. The CDR3 DNA sequence: TGTGCCAGCAGCCCGGACTTTTACAATGAGCAGTTCTTC. It codes for CASSPDFYNEQFF.

V gene TRBV20-1 combines with J gene TRBJ2-3; D not resolved. V was pared by 1 base and J by 5 bases, with 13 bases between. The CDR3 spans 14 residues. Germline V gene data show CDR1 as DFQATT and CDR2 as SNEGSKA (reference sequence). CDR3 amino acids: CSARVSPSGDTQYF. The CDR3 bases are TGCAGTGCTAGAGTATCTCCTTCGGGAGATACGCAGTATTTT.

The rearrangement links TRBV27 to TRBJ2-4; maybe TRBD2 (5 bases). Germline loops: CDR1 MNHEY, CDR2 SMNVEV (reference sequence). Trimming removed 5 bases at V and 13 bases at J, with 15 bases between. There are 12 residues in the CDR3. The CDR3 DNA sequence: TGTGCCAGCAGTCCCCTCCGAGGGTGGCAGTACTTC. It is translated as CASSPLRGWQYF.

CDR3 in DNA: TGTGCCAGCAGCCCCCTGTACGGGGCTGTTCCCAATGAGCAGTTCTTC. It encodes CASSPLYGAVPNEQFF. The V and J genes are TRBV11-2 and TRBJ2-1; perhaps D is TRBD1 or TRBD2 (5 bases each). Germline loops: CDR1 SGHAT, CDR2 FQNNGV. Deletions cut 5 bases from V and 6 bases from J, with 20 bases between. This CDR3 has 16 residues.

The chain uses TRBV20-1 and TRBJ2-5; 9 nucleotides align to TRBD1. The CDR3 totals 14 residues. Germline V gene sequence: CDR1 DFQATT, CDR2 SNEGSKA (reference sequence). J lost 5 bases, V lost 6 bases, and 10 bases had no gene match. The CDR3 nucleotides read TGCAGTGCGCTAGGGGACAGGGCAGAGGAGACCCAGTACTTC. It encodes CSALGDRAEETQYF.

This clonotype was detected a few times. The chain uses TRBV28 and TRBJ2-4; D is undetermined. The length of the CDR3 is 13 residues. V shed 7 bases and J shed 13 bases, with 20 bases lying between them. Germline-derived CDR1 and CDR2 are MDHEN and SYDVKM. CDR3 amino acids: CASTPSEYLEQYF. The CDR3 DNA sequence: TGTGCCAGCACCCCTTCTGAGTATCTAGAGCAGTACTTC. Drawing the rest from reference TRBV28 and TRBJ2-4, the complete variable domain is DVKVTQSSRYLVKRTGEKVFLECVQDMDHENMFWYRQDPGLGLRLIYFSYDVKMKEKGDIPEGYSVSREKKERFSLILESASTNQTSMYLCASTPSEYLEQYFGAGTRLSVL.

The J gene is TRBJ2-3, the V gene TRBV27; D remains unclear. The CDR3 sequence is 16 residues long. In germline, CDR1 is MNHEY, CDR2 SMNVEV (reference sequence). Deletions cut 4 bases from V and 1 base from J, with 15 bases between. The CDR3 loop reads CASSSPSTRRTDTQYF. The DNA for the CDR3 is TGTGCCAGCAGTTCCCCCTCAACTCGTCGCACAGATACGCAGTATTTT.

The V and J genes are TRBV27 and TRBJ2-7; the D gene could be TRBD1 or TRBD2 (6 bases each). Trimming took off 3 bases at V and 7 bases at J, with 16 bases between the two ends. The CDR3 length is 14 residues. From germline, CDR1 is MNHEY and CDR2 SMNVEV (reference sequence). CDR3 coding DNA: TGTGCCAGCAGTTTTAGTAGGGGGAGGTGGGAGCAGTACTTC. As protein: CASSFSRGRWEQYF.

As for this clonotype: A junction boundary mismatches the germline segment, possibly from a read error. The V gene is TRBV4-3, the J gene TRBJ2-3; 10 bases are shared with TRBD2. The CDR3 is 14 amino acids. Germline V gives CDR1 LGHNA, CDR2 YSLEER. The CDR3: CAGSPSGGADTQYF. The CDR3 DNA follows: TGCGCCGGCAGCCCTAGCGGGGGAGCAGATACGCAGTATTTT.

This clonotype was seen a handful of times. V usage is TRBV29-1 and J usage is TRBJ1-2; TRBD1 matches at 10 bases. Losses at the gene ends were 6 bases for V and 5 bases for J; bases not matched to a gene: 9. Germline loops: CDR1 SQVTM, CDR2 ANQGSEA. There are 14 residues in the CDR3. CDR3: CSVETGGAVYGYTF. CDR3 in DNA: TGCAGCGTCGAGACAGGGGGCGCGGTTTATGGCTACACCTTC.

V gene TRBV12-3 or TRBV12-4 combines with J gene TRBJ2-7; D might be TRBD1 (6 bases). V was trimmed by 8 bases and J by 2 bases, leaving 13 bases between them. The CDR3 extends over 13 amino acids. The CDR3, as DNA: TGTGCCAGCGGCTTAGGACAGACCTACGAGCAGTACTTC. Its translation: CASGLGQTYEQYF.

The chain joins TRBV7-6 to TRBJ2-7; TRBD2 matches 9 bases. Germline CDR1 and CDR2: SGHVS and FNYEAQ. The CDR3 is made up of 15 amino acids. V dropped 5 bases and J dropped 2; count of bases not matched to a gene: 7. This CDR3 is CASSPSGGPPYEQYF. DNA of the CDR3: TGTGCCAGCAGCCCCAGCGGGGGGCCCCCCTACGAGCAGTACTTC.

This chain uses TRBV9 with TRBJ2-3; TRBD2 aligns across 10 bases. This CDR3 has 16 residues. J was trimmed by 6 bases and V by 0 bases; bases with no gene match: 7. Germline loops: CDR1 SGDLS, CDR2 YYNGEE. The CDR3 DNA is TGTGCCAGCAGCGTAGCAGCGGGGGGGCCAGGGGATACGCAGTATTTT. As protein: CASSVAAGGPGDTQYF.

The chain has TRBV7-3 and TRBJ2-2, with TRBD2 as a possible D gene (6 bases). CDR1 is SGHTA, CDR2 FQGTGA, per germline. The CDR3 runs 17 residues. V shed 2 bases and J shed 4 bases, with 17 bases lying between them. In DNA, the CDR3 is TGTGCCAGCAGCTTACTTGGGGGGTCGCAACCCACCGGGGAGCTGTTTTTT. It specifies CASSLLGGSQPTGELFF.